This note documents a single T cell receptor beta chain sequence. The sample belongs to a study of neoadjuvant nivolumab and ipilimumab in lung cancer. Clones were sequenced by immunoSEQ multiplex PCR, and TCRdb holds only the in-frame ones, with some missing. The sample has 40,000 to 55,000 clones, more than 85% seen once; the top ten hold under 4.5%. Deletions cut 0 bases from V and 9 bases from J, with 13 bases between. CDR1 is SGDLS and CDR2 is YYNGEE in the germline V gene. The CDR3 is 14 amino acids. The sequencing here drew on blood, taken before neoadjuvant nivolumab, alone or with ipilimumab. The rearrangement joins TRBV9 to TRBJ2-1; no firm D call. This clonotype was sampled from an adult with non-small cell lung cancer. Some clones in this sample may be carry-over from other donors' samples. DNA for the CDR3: TGTGCCAGCAGCGTAGACTGGACCCTGGGTGAGCAGTTCTTC. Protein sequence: CASSVDWTLGEQFF.